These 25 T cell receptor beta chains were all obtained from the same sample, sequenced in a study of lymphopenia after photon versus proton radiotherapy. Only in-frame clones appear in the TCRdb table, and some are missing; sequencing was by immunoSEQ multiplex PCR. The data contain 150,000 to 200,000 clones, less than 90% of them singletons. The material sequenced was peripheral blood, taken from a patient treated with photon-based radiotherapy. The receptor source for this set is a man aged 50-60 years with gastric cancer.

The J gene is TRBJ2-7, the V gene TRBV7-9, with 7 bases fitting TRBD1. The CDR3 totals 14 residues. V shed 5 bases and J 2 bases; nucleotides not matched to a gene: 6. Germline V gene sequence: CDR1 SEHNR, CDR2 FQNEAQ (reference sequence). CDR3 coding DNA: TGTGCCAGCAGCCACCGGGACAGTCCCTACGAGCAGTACTTC. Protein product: CASSHRDSPYEQYF.

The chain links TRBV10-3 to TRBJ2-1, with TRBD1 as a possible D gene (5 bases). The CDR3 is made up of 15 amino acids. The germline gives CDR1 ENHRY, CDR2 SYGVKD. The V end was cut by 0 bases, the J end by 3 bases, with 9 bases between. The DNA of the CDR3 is TGTGCCATCAGTGAGTCCGTGACAGACTACAATGAGCAGTTCTTC. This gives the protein CAISESVTDYNEQFF.

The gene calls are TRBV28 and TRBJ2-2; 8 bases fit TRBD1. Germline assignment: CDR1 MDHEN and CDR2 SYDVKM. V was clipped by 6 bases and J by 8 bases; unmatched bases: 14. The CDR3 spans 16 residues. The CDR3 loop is CASSPIGTGGQGELFF. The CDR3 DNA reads TGTGCCAGCAGCCCCATTGGGACAGGCGGTCAGGGGGAGCTGTTTTTT. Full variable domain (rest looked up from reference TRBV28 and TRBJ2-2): DVKVTQSSRYLVKRTGEKVFLECVQDMDHENMFWYRQDPGLGLRLIYFSYDVKMKEKGDIPEGYSVSREKKERFSLILESASTNQTSMYLCASSPIGTGGQGELFFGEGSRLTVL.

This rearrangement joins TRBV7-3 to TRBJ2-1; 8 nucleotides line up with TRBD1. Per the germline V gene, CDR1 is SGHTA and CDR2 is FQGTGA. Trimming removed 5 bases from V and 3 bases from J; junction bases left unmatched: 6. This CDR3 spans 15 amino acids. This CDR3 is CASSRGQGDYNEQFF. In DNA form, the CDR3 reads TGTGCCAGCAGCCGCGGACAGGGTGACTACAATGAGCAGTTCTTC. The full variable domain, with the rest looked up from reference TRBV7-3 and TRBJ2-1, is GAGVSQTPSNKVTEKGKYVELRCDPISGHTALYWYRQSLGQGPEFLIYFQGTGAADDSGLPNDRFFAVRPEGSVSTLKIQRTERGDSAVYLCASSRGQGDYNEQFFGPGTRLTVL.

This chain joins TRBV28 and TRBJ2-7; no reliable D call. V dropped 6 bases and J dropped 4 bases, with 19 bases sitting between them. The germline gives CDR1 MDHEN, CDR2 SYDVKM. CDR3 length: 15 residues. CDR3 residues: CASRSLSDIEYEQYF. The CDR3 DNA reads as TGTGCCAGCAGATCTCTATCCGACATAGAATACGAGCAGTACTTC.

CDR3 in amino acids: CASSKGQGPVTNYGYTF. The CDR3, as DNA: TGCGCCAGCAGCAAGGGACAGGGGCCCGTAACTAACTATGGCTACACCTTC. V and J are TRBV4-1 and TRBJ1-2; 10 bases are a match to TRBD1. Trimming removed 5 bases from V and 0 bases from J; junction bases left unmatched: 9. Germline V gene sequence: CDR1 MGHRA, CDR2 YSYEKL. The CDR3 is made up of 17 amino acids.

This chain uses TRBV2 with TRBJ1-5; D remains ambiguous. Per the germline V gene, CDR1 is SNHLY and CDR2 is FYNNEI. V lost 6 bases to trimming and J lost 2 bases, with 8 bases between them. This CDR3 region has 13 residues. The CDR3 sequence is CASRGWGNQPQHF. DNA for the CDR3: TGTGCCAGCAGAGGGTGGGGCAATCAGCCCCAGCATTTT.

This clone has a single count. The DNA for the CDR3 is TGTGCCAGCAGCTTAGAGGCGAGCAATGAGCAGTTCTTC. Encoded protein: CASSLEASNEQFF. This rearrangement joins TRBV7-3 to TRBJ2-1; D ambiguous. V lost 2 bases, J lost 6 bases, and 8 bases lay in between. The CDR3 extends over 13 amino acids. In germline, CDR1 is SGHTA, CDR2 FQGTGA.

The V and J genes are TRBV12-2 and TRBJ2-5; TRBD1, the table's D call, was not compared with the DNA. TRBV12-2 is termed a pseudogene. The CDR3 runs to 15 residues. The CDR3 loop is CASRLKGEFQETQYF. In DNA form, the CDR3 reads TGTGCAAGTCGCTTAAAGGGGGAATTTCAAGAGACCCAGTACTTC.

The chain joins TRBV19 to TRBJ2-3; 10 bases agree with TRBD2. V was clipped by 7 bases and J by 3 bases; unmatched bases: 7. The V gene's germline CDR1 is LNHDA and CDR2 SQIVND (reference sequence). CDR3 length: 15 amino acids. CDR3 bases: TGTGCCAGTATGGATGGAGCGGGAGGGACAGATACGCAGTATTTT. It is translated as CASMDGAGGTDTQYF.

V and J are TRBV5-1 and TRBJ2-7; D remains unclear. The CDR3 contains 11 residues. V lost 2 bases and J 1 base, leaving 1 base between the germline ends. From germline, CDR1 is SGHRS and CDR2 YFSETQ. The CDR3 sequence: CASSFSYEQYF. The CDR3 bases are TGCGCCAGCAGCTTTTCCTACGAGCAGTACTTC.

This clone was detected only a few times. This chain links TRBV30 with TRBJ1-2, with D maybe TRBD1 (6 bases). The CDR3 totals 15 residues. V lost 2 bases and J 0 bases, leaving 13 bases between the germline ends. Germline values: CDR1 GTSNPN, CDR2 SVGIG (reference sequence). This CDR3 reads CAWSRGATANYGYTF. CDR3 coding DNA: TGTGCCTGGAGTAGGGGGGCGACTGCTAACTATGGCTACACCTTC. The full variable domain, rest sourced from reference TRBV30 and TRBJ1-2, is SQTIHQWPATLVQPVGSPLSLECTVEGTSNPNLYWYRQAAGRGLQLLFYSVGIGQISSEVPQNLSASRPQDRQFILSSKKLLLSDSGFYLCAWSRGATANYGYTFGSGTRLTVV.

CDR3 residues: CASSLVGGFEQYF. The CDR3 DNA reads as TGTGCCAGCAGTTTGGTGGGAGGATTCGAGCAGTACTTC. The chain couples TRBV6-6 to TRBJ2-7, with TRBD2 as a possible D gene (6 bases). V lost 4 bases, J lost 6 bases, and 13 bases lay in between. The CDR3 is made up of 13 amino acids. Per the germline V gene, CDR1 is MNHNY and CDR2 is SVGAGI (reference sequence).

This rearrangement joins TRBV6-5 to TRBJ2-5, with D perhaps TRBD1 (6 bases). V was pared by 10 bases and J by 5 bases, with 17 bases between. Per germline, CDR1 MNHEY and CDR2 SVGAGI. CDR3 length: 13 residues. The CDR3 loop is CAISDGQQETQYF. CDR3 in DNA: TGTGCCATCTCCGACGGACAGCAGGAGACCCAGTACTTC.

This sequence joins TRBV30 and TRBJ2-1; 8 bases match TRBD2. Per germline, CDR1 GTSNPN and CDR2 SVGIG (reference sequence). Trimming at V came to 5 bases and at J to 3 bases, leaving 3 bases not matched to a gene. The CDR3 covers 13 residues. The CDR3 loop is CAWREGLYNEQFF. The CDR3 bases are TGTGCCTGGCGGGAGGGCCTCTACAATGAGCAGTTCTTC.

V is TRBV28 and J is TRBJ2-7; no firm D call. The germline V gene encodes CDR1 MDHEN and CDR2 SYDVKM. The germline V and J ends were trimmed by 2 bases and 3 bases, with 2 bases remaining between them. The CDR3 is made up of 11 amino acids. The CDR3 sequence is CASSLLYEQYF. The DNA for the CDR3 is TGTGCCAGCAGTTTACTCTACGAGCAGTACTTC.

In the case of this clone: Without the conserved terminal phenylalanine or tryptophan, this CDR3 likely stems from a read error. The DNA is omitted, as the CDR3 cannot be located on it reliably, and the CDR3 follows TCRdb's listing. The CDR3 here is CASSVGQHSG. The chain joins TRBV9 to TRBJ1-1. CDR1 and CDR2 from the germline V gene are SGDLS and YYNGEE. The CDR3 length equals 10 residues, ends included.

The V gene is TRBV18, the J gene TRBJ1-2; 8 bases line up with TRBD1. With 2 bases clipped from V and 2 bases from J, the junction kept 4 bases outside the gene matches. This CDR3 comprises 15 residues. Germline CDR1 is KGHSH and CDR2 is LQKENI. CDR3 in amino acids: CASSPETGVNYGYTF. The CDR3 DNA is TGTGCCAGCTCACCAGAGACAGGGGTCAACTATGGCTACACCTTC. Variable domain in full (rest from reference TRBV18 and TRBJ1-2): NAGVMQNPRHLVRRRGQEARLRCSPMKGHSHVYWYRQLPEEGLKFMVYLQKENIIDESGMPKERFSAEFPKEGPSILRIQQVVRGDSAAYFCASSPETGVNYGYTFGSGTRLTVV.

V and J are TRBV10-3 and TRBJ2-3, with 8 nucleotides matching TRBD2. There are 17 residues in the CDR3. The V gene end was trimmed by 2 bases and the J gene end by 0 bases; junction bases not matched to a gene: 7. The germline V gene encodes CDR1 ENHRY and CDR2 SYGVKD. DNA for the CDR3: TGTGCCATCAGTGAGGCTAGACTAGCGACTAGCACAGATACGCAGTATTTT. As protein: CAISEARLATSTDTQYF.

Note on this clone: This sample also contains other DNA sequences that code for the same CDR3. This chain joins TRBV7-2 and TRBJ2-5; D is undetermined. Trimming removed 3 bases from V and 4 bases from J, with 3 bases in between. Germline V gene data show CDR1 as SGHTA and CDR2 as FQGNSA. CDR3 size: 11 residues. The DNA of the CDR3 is TGTGCCAGCAGCTTCAGAGAGACCCAGTACTTC. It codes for CASSFRETQYF.

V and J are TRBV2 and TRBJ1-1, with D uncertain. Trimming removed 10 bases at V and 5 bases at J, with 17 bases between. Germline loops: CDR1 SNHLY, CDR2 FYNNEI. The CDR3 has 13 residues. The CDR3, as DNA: TGTGCCACCAAAGAAGTCCTCCCGACTGAAGCTTTCTTT. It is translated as CATKEVLPTEAFF. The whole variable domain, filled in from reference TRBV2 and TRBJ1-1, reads EPEVTQTPSHQVTQMGQEVILRCVPISNHLYFYWYRQILGQKVEFLVSFYNNEISEKSEIFDDQFSVERPDGSNFTLKIRSTKLEDSAMYFCATKEVLPTEAFFGQGTRLTVV.

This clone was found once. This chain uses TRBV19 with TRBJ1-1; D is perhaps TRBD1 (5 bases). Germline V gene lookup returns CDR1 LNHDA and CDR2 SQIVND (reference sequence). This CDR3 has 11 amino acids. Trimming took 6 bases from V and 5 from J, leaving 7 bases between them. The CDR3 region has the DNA TGTGCCAGTAGCCAGGGAACTGAAGCTTTCTTT. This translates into CASSQGTEAFF.

The CDR3 coding sequence is TGTGCCAGCAGTGTACAGGGGGAAGGGCAGCCCCAGCATTTT. Its translation is CASSVQGEGQPQHF. The chain uses TRBV2 and TRBJ1-5; TRBD1 aligns across 8 bases. Germline V lookup: CDR1 SNHLY, CDR2 FYNNEI. V lost 4 bases, J lost 7 bases, and 6 bases stayed unmatched. The CDR3 is 14 amino acids. Supplemented by reference TRBV2 and TRBJ1-5, the full variable domain reads EPEVTQTPSHQVTQMGQEVILRCVPISNHLYFYWYRQILGQKVEFLVSFYNNEISEKSEIFDDQFSVERPDGSNFTLKIRSTKLEDSAMYFCASSVQGEGQPQHFGDGTRLSIL.

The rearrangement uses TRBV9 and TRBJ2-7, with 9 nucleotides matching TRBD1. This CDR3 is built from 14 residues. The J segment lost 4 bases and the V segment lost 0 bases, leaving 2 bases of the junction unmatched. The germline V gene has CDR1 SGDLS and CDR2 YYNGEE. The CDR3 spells CASSVADRGYEQYF. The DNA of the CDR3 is TGTGCCAGCAGCGTAGCGGACAGGGGTTACGAGCAGTACTTC. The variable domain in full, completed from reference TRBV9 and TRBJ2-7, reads DSGVTQTPKHLITATGQRVTLRCSPRSGDLSVYWYQQSLDQGLQFLIQYYNGEERAKGNILERFSAQQFPDLHSELNLSSLELGDSALYFCASSVADRGYEQYFGPGTRLTVT.

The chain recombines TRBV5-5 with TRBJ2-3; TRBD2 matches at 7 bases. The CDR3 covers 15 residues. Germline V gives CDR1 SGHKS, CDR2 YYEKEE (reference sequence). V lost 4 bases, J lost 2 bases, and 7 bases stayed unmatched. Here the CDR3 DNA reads TGTGCCAGCAGCGTTCGAGCGGGGACCACAGATACGCAGTATTTT. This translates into CASSVRAGTTDTQYF.